This T cell receptor beta chain originates from a study of T cell repertoires in cytomegalovirus infection. About the research overall: CMV infection plus the matching HLA type was flagged by public TCR beta signatures. Study-level points and caveats: Cumulative public TCR beta family frequency identified carriers of CMV plus the relevant HLA.

TCRdb recomputed calls from the reads with MiXCR, one row per CDR3 protein. The sample holds about 310,000 distinct CDR3 sequences; under 20% are singletons and the top ten take approximately 12%. The CDR3 runs to 14 residues. Trimming took 4 bases from V and 4 from J, leaving 13 bases between them. Germline V gives CDR1 SGHDN, CDR2 FVKESK. This clonotype was seen a handful of times. Its antigen is not known. What was sequenced was PBMCs. The chain has TRBV14 and TRBJ2-5; D is possibly TRBD2 (6 bases). This TCR derives from a human donor in good health (CMV status not recorded). Some clones in this sample may be carry-over from other donors' samples. The CDR3 sequence is CASSPSGLGETQYF. The CDR3 nucleotides are TGTGCCAGCAGCCCCTCGGGACTGGGAGAGACCCAGTACTTC.